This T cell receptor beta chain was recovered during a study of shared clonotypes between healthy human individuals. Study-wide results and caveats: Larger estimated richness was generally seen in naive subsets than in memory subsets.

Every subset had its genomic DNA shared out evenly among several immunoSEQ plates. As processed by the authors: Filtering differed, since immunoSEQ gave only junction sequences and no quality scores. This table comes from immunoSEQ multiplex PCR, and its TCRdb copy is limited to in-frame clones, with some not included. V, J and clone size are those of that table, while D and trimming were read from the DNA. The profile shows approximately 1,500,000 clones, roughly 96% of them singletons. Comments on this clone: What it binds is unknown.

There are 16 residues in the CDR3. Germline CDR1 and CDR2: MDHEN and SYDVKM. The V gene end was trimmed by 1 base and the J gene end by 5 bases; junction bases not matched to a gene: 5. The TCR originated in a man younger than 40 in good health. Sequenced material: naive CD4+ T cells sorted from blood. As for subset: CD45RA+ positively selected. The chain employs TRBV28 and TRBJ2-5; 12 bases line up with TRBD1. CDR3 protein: CASSLFGTGGSETQYF. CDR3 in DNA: TGTGCCAGCAGTTTATTTGGGACAGGGGGCAGCGAGACCCAGTACTTC.